The 27 T cell receptor beta chains in this list originate from one sample, sequenced in a study of blood T cell repertoires in COVID-19. Sequencing was performed with immunoSEQ multiplex PCR; in TCRdb, only in-frame clones are kept and a portion is missing. Here the sample spans 200,000 to 300,000 clones, approximately 88% being singletons. The sample was peripheral blood. The source of these receptors is a human donor in a cohort sampled during active COVID-19.

The chain carries TRBV12-3 or TRBV12-4 and TRBJ1-1; D is ambiguous. V was trimmed by 4 bases and J by 7 bases, leaving 10 bases between them. This CDR3 spans 12 amino acids. The CDR3 sequence is CASSSRTFEAFF. The CDR3 DNA follows: TGTGCCAGCAGTTCCAGGACTTTTGAAGCTTTCTTT.

The gene calls are TRBV19 and TRBJ1-4; 9 positions agree with TRBD1. Germline V gene data show CDR1 as LNHDA and CDR2 as SQIVND (reference sequence). Trimming cost V 5 bases and J 3 bases; bases outside gene matches: 7. The CDR3 covers 16 residues. In nucleotides, the CDR3 is TGTGCCAGTAGTTCGGGACAGGGTCCTTCTAATGAAAAACTGTTTTTT. Translated, it gives CASSSGQGPSNEKLFF. Using reference TRBV19 and TRBJ1-4 for the parts outside the CDR3, the full variable domain is DGGITQSPKYLFRKEGQNVTLSCEQNLNHDAMYWYRQDPGQGLRLIYYSQIVNDFQKGDIAEGYSVSREKKESFPLTVTSAQKNPTAFYLCASSSGQGPSNEKLFFGSGTQLSVL.

The gene calls are TRBV7-2 and TRBJ2-7; 9 positions agree with TRBD2. Germline CDR1 is SGHTA and CDR2 is FQGNSA. This CDR3 spans 15 amino acids. Trimming at V came to 6 bases and at J to 3 bases, leaving 9 bases not matched to a gene. The CDR3 sequence: CASRLSSGINYEQYF. DNA of the CDR3: TGTGCCAGCAGACTTTCTAGCGGGATCAACTACGAGCAGTACTTC.

This clone was counted once. The chain joins TRBV9 to TRBJ2-1, with 7 bases aligning to TRBD1. V dropped 0 bases and J dropped 3; count of bases not matched to a gene: 6. This CDR3 is built from 16 residues. Germline V gene sequence: CDR1 SGDLS, CDR2 YYNGEE. The DNA of the CDR3 is TGTGCCAGCAGCGTAGACAGAAGGGACAGCTACAATGAGCAGTTCTTC. As protein: CASSVDRRDSYNEQFF. Together with reference TRBV9 and TRBJ2-1, the CDR3 gives the full variable domain: DSGVTQTPKHLITATGQRVTLRCSPRSGDLSVYWYQQSLDQGLQFLIQYYNGEERAKGNILERFSAQQFPDLHSELNLSSLELGDSALYFCASSVDRRDSYNEQFFGPGTRLTVL.

This clone was picked up a small number of times. The chain recombines TRBV9 with TRBJ1-1, with unresolved D. Germline CDR1 and CDR2: SGDLS and YYNGEE. The CDR3 contains 15 residues. Trimming took off 4 bases at V and 5 bases at J, with 18 bases between the two ends. The CDR3 is CASSSREGAWTEAFF. The CDR3 region has the DNA TGTGCCAGCAGCTCCCGGGAGGGAGCGTGGACTGAAGCTTTCTTT. Based on the CDR3 plus reference TRBV9 and TRBJ1-1, the full variable domain is DSGVTQTPKHLITATGQRVTLRCSPRSGDLSVYWYQQSLDQGLQFLIQYYNGEERAKGNILERFSAQQFPDLHSELNLSSLELGDSALYFCASSSREGAWTEAFFGQGTRLTVV.

About this clone itself: The same CDR3 is also encoded by other DNA sequences in this sample. The chain couples TRBV19 to TRBJ1-5; 7 positions match TRBD1. After removal of 4 bases from V and 0 bases from J, the junction contained 6 bases not matched to a gene. CDR3 length: 16 amino acids. The germline V gene has CDR1 LNHDA and CDR2 SQIVND (reference sequence). CDR3: CASSTGTAYSNQPQHF. The CDR3 bases are TGTGCCAGTAGTACAGGGACAGCTTATAGCAATCAGCCCCAGCATTTT. The variable domain in full, completed from reference TRBV19 and TRBJ1-5, reads DGGITQSPKYLFRKEGQNVTLSCEQNLNHDAMYWYRQDPGQGLRLIYYSQIVNDFQKGDIAEGYSVSREKKESFPLTVTSAQKNPTAFYLCASSTGTAYSNQPQHFGDGTRLSIL.

This sequence joins TRBV13 and TRBJ2-7; 10 positions agree with TRBD1. The CDR3 loop spans 16 amino acids. After removal of 4 bases from V and 6 bases from J, the junction contained 12 bases not matched to a gene. CDR1 PRHDT and CDR2 FYEKMQ come from the germline V gene (reference sequence). CDR3 in amino acids: CASSYAGTGVGGEQYF. Written as DNA, the CDR3 is TGTGCCAGCAGCTACGCGGGGACAGGGGTTGGGGGCGAGCAGTACTTC.

The J gene is TRBJ2-6, the V gene TRBV27, with 9 bases identical to TRBD1. The ends lost 10 bases at V and 5 bases at J; junction bases unmatched: 6. Germline-derived CDR1 and CDR2 are MNHEY and SMNVEV (reference sequence). CDR3 length equals 14 residues. CDR3 sequence: CATRGQGRANVLTF. The CDR3 bases are TGTGCCACCCGAGGACAGGGGAGGGCCAACGTCCTGACTTTC.

This clone was seen once. The sample holds other DNA sequences that translate to the same CDR3. The chain is built from TRBV7-9 and TRBJ1-4, with 8 bases aligning to TRBD1. Germline trimming cut 3 bases from V and 0 bases from J; bases unmatched to any gene: 12. The CDR3 runs 19 residues. Germline V gene sequence: CDR1 SEHNR, CDR2 FQNEAQ (reference sequence). The DNA for the CDR3 is TGTGCCAGCAGCTTCCGGACAGGGTCTTCAGTCGCAACTAATGAAAAACTGTTTTTT. Amino acids: CASSFRTGSSVATNEKLFF.

This chain joins TRBV11-1 and TRBJ2-1; 11 positions agree with TRBD1. The CDR3 consists of 14 residues. CDR1 and CDR2 from the germline V gene are SGHAT and FQDESV (reference sequence). Unmatched junction bases numbered 1, after V lost 8 bases and J lost 1 base. The CDR3 reads CASRDRGSYNEQFF. The CDR3 bases are TGTGCCAGCCGGGACAGGGGGTCCTACAATGAGCAGTTCTTC.

The CDR3: CASSIRGLSAYNEQFF. DNA of the CDR3: TGTGCCAGTAGTATACGGGGGTTATCGGCCTACAATGAGCAGTTCTTC. The chain combines TRBV19 with TRBJ2-1, with D tentatively TRBD2 (6 bases). Trimming took 2 bases from V and 2 from J, leaving 13 bases between them. Germline V gives CDR1 LNHDA, CDR2 SQIVND (reference sequence). The CDR3 extends over 16 amino acids. Combining the CDR3 with reference TRBV19 and TRBJ2-1 gives the whole variable domain DGGITQSPKYLFRKEGQNVTLSCEQNLNHDAMYWYRQDPGQGLRLIYYSQIVNDFQKGDIAEGYSVSREKKESFPLTVTSAQKNPTAFYLCASSIRGLSAYNEQFFGPGTRLTVL.

This clone turned up a few times. The chain joins TRBV10-3 to TRBJ1-2; unclear D gene. This CDR3 spans 11 amino acids. Germline lookup yields CDR1 ENHRY and CDR2 SYGVKD. V shed 3 bases and J shed 7 bases, with 6 bases lying between them. The DNA of the CDR3 is TGTGCCATCAGTGATAGCACTGGCTACACCTTC. It encodes CAISDSTGYTF.

The chain uses TRBV28 and TRBJ2-7; possibly TRBD2 for D (5 bases). CDR3 length equals 15 residues. Between the trimmed V and J ends, which lost 10 bases and 3 bases, there was a span of 22 bases. The germline gives CDR1 MDHEN, CDR2 SYDVKM. The CDR3 DNA reads TGTGCCACCCCCGCGGAGGATCAGACCCTCTACGAGCAGTACTTC. It yields the protein CATPAEDQTLYEQYF.

CDR3 in DNA: TGTGCCAGCAGTGAACTAGCGGGAGCCCCCACCGGGGAGCTGTTTTTT. Residues: CASSELAGAPTGELFF. This chain uses TRBV6-4 with TRBJ2-2; 11 nucleotides line up with TRBD2. The length of the CDR3 is 16 residues. Germline CDR1 MRHNA, CDR2 SNTAGT. The J segment lost 4 bases and the V segment lost 3 bases, leaving 4 bases of the junction unmatched.

This clone is a singleton in its sample. J is TRBJ1-5 and V is TRBV24-1, with 8 bases matching TRBD1. With 4 bases clipped from V and 7 bases from J, the junction kept 8 bases outside the gene matches. The germline gives CDR1 KGHDR, CDR2 SFDVKD. There are 15 residues in the CDR3. CDR3 region: CATSDRTGIGQPQHF. In DNA form, the CDR3 reads TGTGCCACCAGTGACCGGACAGGGATCGGGCAGCCCCAGCATTTT.

The chain has TRBV12-3 or TRBV12-4 and TRBJ2-5; D remains ambiguous. The CDR3 covers 13 residues. Trimming left V 5 bases short and J 3 bases short, with 10 bases between. DNA of the CDR3: TGTGCCAGCAGTCCCCCCTTTGAAGAGACCCAGTACTTC. Translation: CASSPPFEETQYF.

The V and J genes are TRBV5-4 and TRBJ1-2; 7 nucleotides agree with TRBD1. Germline V gene sequence: CDR1 SGHNT, CDR2 YYREEE (reference sequence). The CDR3 contains 15 residues. The J segment lost 4 bases and the V segment lost 0 bases, leaving 6 bases of the junction unmatched. In DNA, the CDR3 is TGTGCCAGCAGCTTGGAGGGGGCCGGGGTCTATGGCTACACCTTC. Its translation: CASSLEGAGVYGYTF.

The chain links TRBV6-5 to TRBJ1-1, with D hard to call. The length of the CDR3 is 14 residues. V was cut by 6 bases and J by 0 bases, with 11 bases left in between. Looked up from germline, CDR1 is MNHEY and CDR2 is SVGAGI. The CDR3 coding sequence is TGTGCCAGCAGGAATGGGCTGCTGAACACTGAAGCTTTCTTT. This gives the protein CASRNGLLNTEAFF.

This clone was recorded once. This chain uses TRBV18 with TRBJ2-1; no reliable D call. The V gene lost 3 bases and the J gene lost 2 bases, with 14 bases spanning the gap. Germline assignment: CDR1 KGHSH and CDR2 LQKENI. The CDR3 sequence is 16 residues long. As DNA, the CDR3 is TGTGCCAGCTCACCTCGGTCGAGAGAAACCTACAATGAGCAGTTCTTC. This gives the protein CASSPRSRETYNEQFF.

V is TRBV10-3 and J is TRBJ2-7, with 11 bases identical to TRBD2. Germline CDR1 is ENHRY and CDR2 is SYGVKD. The J segment lost 2 bases and the V segment lost 8 bases, leaving 5 bases of the junction unmatched. This CDR3 region has 14 residues. The CDR3 spells CAIAGTSGTYEQYF. The CDR3 coding sequence is TGTGCCATCGCCGGGACTAGCGGCACCTACGAGCAGTACTTC.

The CDR3 spells CASTGLAGALRYEQYF. The CDR3 bases are TGTGCCAGCACTGGACTAGCGGGGGCCCTACGCTACGAGCAGTACTTC. The V gene is TRBV11-2, the J gene TRBJ2-7; 13 bases are a match to TRBD2. CDR3 length: 16 amino acids. Looked up from germline, CDR1 is SGHAT and CDR2 is FQNNGV. Losses at the gene ends were 7 bases for V and 3 bases for J; bases not matched to a gene: 9.

This clone was detected once. The chain has TRBV15 and TRBJ2-7, with TRBD2 matching over 8 bases. CDR1 LNHNV and CDR2 YYDKDF come from the germline V gene (reference sequence). CDR3 length: 14 residues. With V trimmed by 1 base and J by 7 bases, 6 bases remained unmatched. DNA for the CDR3: TGTGCCACCAGCAGAGTAATTAGCGGGGCGGAGCAGTACTTC. As protein: CATSRVISGAEQYF.

The chain employs TRBV11-3 and TRBJ2-2, with D tentatively TRBD1 (6 bases). This CDR3 is 13 amino acids long. Deletions cut 5 bases from V and 5 bases from J, with 9 bases between. From germline, CDR1 is SGHNT and CDR2 YENEEA. The CDR3 nucleotides are TGTGCCAGCAGCCCCAGGGGTACCGGGGAGCTGTTTTTT. Its translation: CASSPRGTGELFF.

The chain links TRBV29-1 to TRBJ1-2; TRBD1 matches at 7 bases. V was clipped by 7 bases and J by 8 bases; unmatched bases: 7. Germline V gives CDR1 SQVTM, CDR2 ANQGSEA. The CDR3 runs to 11 residues. The CDR3, as DNA: TGCAGCGCCGGGGGACAGAGGGGCTACACCTTC. Protein sequence: CSAGGQRGYTF.

The chain links TRBV4-1 to TRBJ2-7, with TRBD1 matching over 7 bases. With V trimmed by 0 bases and J by 0 bases, 8 bases remained unmatched. The CDR3 has 17 residues. Germline-derived CDR1 and CDR2 are MGHRA and YSYEKL. CDR3 DNA: TGCGCCAGCAGCCAAGAGGGGGCAGGGGGTGCCTCCTACGAGCAGTACTTC. Residues: CASSQEGAGGASYEQYF.

The chain couples TRBV9 to TRBJ1-1, with D unresolved. Trimming removed 4 bases at V and 5 bases at J, with 9 bases between. This CDR3 comprises 12 residues. CDR1 is SGDLS, CDR2 YYNGEE, per germline. The CDR3 DNA sequence: TGTGCCAGCAGCACCGCCGGGACTGAAGCTTTCTTT. This translates into CASSTAGTEAFF.

The chain uses TRBV29-1 and TRBJ2-2; tentative D call: TRBD1 (6 bases). The CDR3 runs 13 residues. Germline V gene data show CDR1 as SQVTM and CDR2 as ANQGSEA. The germline V and J ends were trimmed by 4 bases and 6 bases, with 12 bases remaining between them. CDR3 coding DNA: TGCAGCGTTGTTAGAGGGGGTGCCGGGGAGCTGTTTTTT. Amino acids: CSVVRGGAGELFF.